This T cell receptor beta chain stems from a study of regulatory T cells in long-lasting Graves disease. The study, taken as a whole, reports: Persistent patients shared more public clonotypes (2,741) than newly diagnosed patients (around 1,000). Compared with new cases, persistent Graves' patients showed reduced TCR diversity.

Noted time point: persistent/refractory GD, antithyroid drugs over 5 years with positive TRAb. RNA from PBMCs was the source of the TCR library. Trimming took off 5 bases at V and 10 bases at J, with 12 bases between the two ends. This CDR3 is built from 12 residues. Germline values: CDR1 MNHEY, CDR2 SMNVEV (reference sequence). Assembly of TCR beta libraries relied on iRepertoire HTBI primers together with Arm-PCR of CDR3 regions. One entry per CDR3 protein results from TCRdb running MiXCR on the multiplex PCR reads. The sample consists of 310,000 or so distinct CDR3 sequences, about 20% of them appearing once. Regarding this clonotype: As yet, its antigen is unknown.

The genes are TRBV27 and TRBJ2-1; TRBD1 is a possible D gene (6 bases). The TCR sequence derives from a female donor with Graves disease. The material was peripheral blood mononuclear cells (PBMCs), obtained when the disease was refractory, from a patient treated with antithyroid drugs. CDR3 coding DNA: TGTGCCAGCAGTCACGCCGGGACAGAGCAGTTCTTC. It codes for CASSHAGTEQFF.